This TCR beta chain comes out of a study of T-cell memory formation after mild COVID-19. Study information: In these data, TCR clusters were largely donor specific. Study-wide findings and caveats: Memory cells collected pre-infection included some clones that later responded, suggesting cross-reactive memory joined. Mostly located in CM and EM were contracting CD4+ clones, with contracting CD8+ clones located in EMRA.

A single record per CDR3 protein comes from TCRdb applying MiXCR to the 5' RACE reads. The sample records about 200,000 distinct CDR3 sequences, more than 8% being singletons. Germline loops: CDR1 SGHTA, CDR2 FQGNSA. Trimming left V 5 bases short and J 2 bases short, with 11 bases between. The CDR3 has 14 amino acids. This clonotype was picked up many times. The antigen is undetermined. The J gene is TRBJ2-3, the V gene TRBV7-2, with D possibly TRBD1 on 6 matching bases. Sequencing used PBMCs or a T cell subset sorted from them (not recorded which). The TCR sequence derives from a man in his late teens or twenties who had mild COVID-19 (a few samples of this study predate the infection). Cell type and time point are not known. The DNA for the CDR3 is TGTGCCAGCAGCCGGGGACATCCCACAGATACGCAGTATTTT. Amino acids: CASSRGHPTDTQYF.